This T cell receptor beta chain comes out of a study of patients and donors after allogeneic stem cell transplantation (dated by TCRdb to the early 2020s). To prepare the library, RT-PCR was applied. TCRdb records NextSeq 550 as the sequencer. TCRdb ran its own pipeline on the public reads, namely fastp trimming at Q25 and MiXCR clone calling, and kept in-frame beta chains. Rows are combined by CDR3 protein, so each entry shows the most common genes and DNA. In all, the sample holds about 960,000 distinct CDR3 sequences, and roughly 18% of those were seen once. The ten largest clones add up to roughly 6% of the sample. For this clonotype: The target of this receptor is not known. No qualities accompany the bases; no much larger clone lies one base away.

The sequenced sample consisted of blood, either unsorted or a sorted T cell fraction (not recorded which). This TCR derives from a human donor who was either an allogeneic HSCT recipient or a stem cell or donor lymphocyte infusion donor (not recorded which). It is not recorded whose cells these are; they may come from a transplant donor.

The DNA sequence reads TGCAGCGTCGCGGGACAGGGGGCCTACGAGCAGTACTTC. Its amino acids are CSVAGQGAYEQYF. This sequence uses TRBV29-1 and TRBJ2-7, with 11 bases matching TRBD1. The CDR3 starts with the cysteine, ends with the phenylalanine, and has 13 residues. The retained sequence is limited to the CDR3, 39 bases, with the frame set at the first base. The germline V end is reduced by 6 bases and the J end by 2 bases; junction bases left unmatched: 3. The CDR1 and CDR2 encoded by the germline V gene are SQVTM and ANQGSEA.